A single sample gave rise to the 31 T cell receptor beta chains below, sequenced in a study of CD8 T cells in ankylosing spondylitis. TCRdb reanalysed the 5' RACE reads using MiXCR and keeps one entry per CDR3 protein. This table holds 40,000 or so distinct CDR3 sequences, 8% to 13% found once. Sequencing used blood, either unsorted or a sorted T cell fraction (not recorded which). The receptors were gathered from a male donor with ankylosing spondylitis or in good health (not recorded which).

In this sample, this clonotype turned up many times. The chain carries TRBV10-3 and TRBJ2-3, with D possibly being TRBD1 (6 bases). This CDR3 is 15 amino acids long. The germline V gene has CDR1 ENHRY and CDR2 SYGVKD. With 2 bases removed from V and 2 bases from J, the gap between germline ends came to 11 bases. The chain's CDR3 is CAISERDTYTDTQYF. The CDR3 DNA reads TGTGCCATCAGTGAGCGGGACACCTACACAGATACGCAGTATTTT.

This clonotype was counted at least ten times. The chain uses TRBV10-3 and TRBJ1-2; the D is unclear. Germline V gene data show CDR1 as ENHRY and CDR2 as SYGVKD. This CDR3 comprises 11 residues. Trimming pared 4 bases from V and 8 bases from J, leaving 8 bases between. CDR3 sequence: CAISGAEGYTF. CDR3 bases: TGTGCCATCAGTGGGGCTGAGGGCTACACCTTC.

The chain is built from TRBV5-1 and TRBJ2-2, with TRBD1 matching over 10 bases. Trimming took 4 bases from V and 6 from J; bases not matched to a gene: 3. From germline, CDR1 is SGHRS and CDR2 YFSETQ. There are 14 residues in the CDR3. The CDR3 is CASSNGQGAGELFF. For the CDR3, the DNA is TGCGCCAGCAGCAACGGACAGGGGGCCGGGGAGCTGTTTTTT.

This clonotype was seen repeatedly, ten times or more. The chain uses TRBV2 and TRBJ2-2; 7 bases are a match to TRBD1. Germline assignment: CDR1 SNHLY and CDR2 FYNNEI. Trimming cost V 7 bases and J 6 bases; bases outside gene matches: 8. The CDR3 covers 14 residues. CDR3 protein: CASMNRQGAGELFF. The DNA of the CDR3 is TGTGCCAGCATGAACCGACAGGGTGCCGGGGAGCTGTTTTTT.

This clonotype was found many times. V gene TRBV20-1 combines with J gene TRBJ1-1, with a tentative D call TRBD1 (5 bases). The CDR3 has 16 residues. V lost 0 bases to trimming and J lost 1 base, with 15 bases between them. Germline V gene data show CDR1 as DFQATT and CDR2 as SNEGSKA (reference sequence). CDR3 loop: CSARDRVGRANTEAFF. The CDR3 nucleotides read TGCAGTGCTAGAGATCGCGTTGGCAGGGCGAACACTGAAGCTTTCTTT.

This clonotype appeared once. This sequence joins TRBV6-1 and TRBJ1-5; D gene unclear. CDR1 and CDR2 (germline): MNHNS, SASEGT. This CDR3 comprises 13 residues. V was pared by 6 bases and J by 0 bases, with 6 bases between. CDR3 protein: CASRLDSNQPQHF. Here the CDR3 DNA reads TGTGCCAGCAGGCTTGATAGCAATCAGCCCCAGCATTTT.

By sample share, this clonotype is medium-sized (0.01 to 0.1%). The chain is built from TRBV6-2 or TRBV6-3 and TRBJ2-3, with D possibly called TRBD1 or TRBD2 (6 bases each). This CDR3 is 17 amino acids long. Trimming cost V 0 bases and J 4 bases, with 17 bases left between them. Germline V gene sequence: CDR1 MNHEY, CDR2 SVGEGT. This CDR3 reads CASSYSPGASFPDTQYF. The DNA of the CDR3 is TGTGCCAGCAGTTACTCACCGGGGGCGTCGTTCCCAGATACGCAGTATTTT.

This clonotype was counted many times. The chain joins TRBV29-1 to TRBJ1-6; D remains ambiguous. The CDR3 has 15 amino acids. The germline V gene has CDR1 SQVTM and CDR2 ANQGSEA. Between the trimmed V and J ends, which lost 0 bases and 7 bases, there was a span of 13 bases. The CDR3 region is CSVEDENCPNSPLHF. The CDR3, as DNA: TGCAGCGTTGAAGATGAGAACTGTCCAAATTCACCCCTCCACTTT.

At least ten counts were recorded for this clonotype. The chain is built from TRBV5-1 and TRBJ1-2; maybe TRBD1 (5 bases). CDR1 SGHRS and CDR2 YFSETQ come from the germline V gene. This CDR3 is built from 14 residues. With 5 bases removed from V and 8 bases from J, the gap between germline ends came to 19 bases. CDR3 protein: CASSPSQGLEGYTF. CDR3 coding DNA: TGCGCCAGCAGTCCGAGTCAGGGATTGGAGGGCTACACCTTC.

The chain is built from TRBV16 and TRBJ1-3; 7 nucleotides align to TRBD1. The CDR3 covers 15 residues. The V gene's germline CDR1 is KGHSY and CDR2 FQNENV. J was trimmed by 1 base and V by 4 bases; bases with no gene match: 4. In DNA form, the CDR3 reads TGTGCCAGCAGCCCGCTGACAGGGTCTGGAAACACCATATATTTT. This sequence encodes CASSPLTGSGNTIYF.

This clonotype was recorded at least ten times. The genes are TRBV5-1 and TRBJ2-2; TRBD1 matches 9 bases. Trimming at V came to 2 bases and at J to 0 bases, leaving 2 bases not matched to a gene. The germline gives CDR1 SGHRS, CDR2 YFSETQ. The CDR3 consists of 16 residues. Here the CDR3 reads CASSLWTGANTGELFF. DNA for the CDR3: TGCGCCAGCAGCTTATGGACAGGGGCGAACACCGGGGAGCTGTTTTTT.

This clonotype was counted at least ten times. CDR3: CASSLGGGQHNEQFF. The DNA for the CDR3 is TGTGCCAGCAGCTTAGGCGGGGGGCAACACAATGAGCAGTTCTTC. The V gene is TRBV7-7, the J gene TRBJ2-1; 8 bases fit TRBD2. The V gene end was trimmed by 1 base and the J gene end by 5 bases; junction bases not matched to a gene: 4. Germline V lookup: CDR1 SSHAT, CDR2 FNYEAQ (reference sequence). The CDR3 loop spans 15 amino acids.

This clonotype was detected a few times. The rearrangement uses TRBV6-6 and TRBJ1-1; perhaps TRBD1 as D (5 bases). Germline lookup yields CDR1 MNHNY and CDR2 SVGAGI (reference sequence). Trimming took 7 bases from V and 8 from J, leaving 11 bases between them. This CDR3 spans 11 amino acids. As DNA, the CDR3 is TGTGCCAGCAATTCCGGGGCAGAAGCTTTCTTT. Translation gives CASNSGAEAFF.

Written as DNA, the CDR3 is TGCGCCAGCAGTTTGCCGGGAATCAAAGAGACCCAGTACTTC. Its translation: CASSLPGIKETQYF. This chain uses TRBV5-1 with TRBJ2-5, with D perhaps matching TRBD2 (5 bases). The CDR3 loop spans 14 amino acids. V shed 5 bases and J shed 3 bases, with 14 bases lying between them. The germline V gene has CDR1 SGHRS and CDR2 YFSETQ.

This clonotype showed up many times. The chain employs TRBV28 and TRBJ2-7; the D is unclear. Trimming took off 4 bases at V and 6 bases at J, with 10 bases between the two ends. Germline V gives CDR1 MDHEN, CDR2 SYDVKM. The CDR3 has 12 residues. This CDR3 is CASSSSWVEQYF. The DNA for the CDR3 is TGTGCCAGCAGTTCCTCTTGGGTCGAGCAGTACTTC.

As regards this clonotype: Being one base from a much bigger clone, this may be a read error. This rearrangement joins TRBV20-1 to TRBJ2-7; 7 bases match TRBD1. The CDR3 is 15 residues long. Germline V gene data show CDR1 as DFQATT and CDR2 as SNEGSKA (reference sequence). The V segment lost 5 bases and the J segment 4 bases; nucleotides outside the gene matches: 14. In DNA, the CDR3 is TGCAGTGCTGTGGGGGCCCCGGGACAGCCTTACGAGCAGTACTTC. It translates to CSAVGAPGQPYEQYF.

This clonotype was observed many times. The rearrangement links TRBV12-3 or TRBV12-4 to TRBJ2-5; 7 bases line up with TRBD2. V shed 1 base and J 9 bases; nucleotides not matched to a gene: 11. This CDR3 is 15 amino acids long. CDR3 protein: CASSLGPGSGRAQYF. CDR3 nucleotides: TGTGCCAGCAGTTTAGGACCCGGGTCGGGGAGGGCCCAGTACTTC.

As concerns this clonotype: An end of the junction does not agree with germline; a read error may underlie this. DNA for the CDR3: TGTACCAGCAGTATACACCGGGACGAGCAGTACTTC. Its translation is CTSSIHRDEQYF. The chain combines TRBV6-1 with TRBJ2-7; D unclear. CDR3 length equals 12 residues. The V gene's germline CDR1 is MNHNS and CDR2 SASEGT.

This clonotype was recorded at least ten times. This sequence joins TRBV6-2 or TRBV6-3 and TRBJ2-7; TRBD1 is a possible D gene (5 bases). Looked up from germline, CDR1 is MNHEY and CDR2 is SVGEGT. The V end was cut by 7 bases, the J end by 5 bases, with 12 bases between. The CDR3 is 12 amino acids. The CDR3 DNA is TGTGCCAGCACTCGAAGGGGCCACGAGCAGTACTTC. The encoded protein is CASTRRGHEQYF.

This clonotype has at least ten counts. The rearrangement joins TRBV6-1 to TRBJ2-5; 9 bases align to TRBD1. The CDR3 covers 14 residues. CDR1 MNHNS and CDR2 SASEGT come from the germline V gene. V was pared by 6 bases and J by 2 bases, with 4 bases of the junction left unmatched. In DNA form, the CDR3 reads TGTGCCAGCAGGACAGGGGGTTTTCAAGAGACCCAGTACTTC. It codes for CASRTGGFQETQYF.

This clonotype was counted ten times or more. The chain is built from TRBV5-1 and TRBJ2-7; 11 bases align to TRBD1. The germline gives CDR1 SGHRS, CDR2 YFSETQ. This CDR3 is built from 15 residues. V dropped 4 bases and J dropped 5; count of bases not matched to a gene: 8. CDR3 residues: CASSPGQGAWHEQYF. For the CDR3, the DNA is TGCGCCAGCAGCCCCGGACAGGGGGCCTGGCACGAGCAGTACTTC.

This clonotype appeared many times. This chain's CDR3 is CSADEQGATEAFF. DNA for the CDR3: TGCAGTGCCGACGAACAGGGGGCCACTGAAGCTTTCTTT. The chain employs TRBV20-1 and TRBJ1-1, with 9 bases identical to TRBD1. V dropped 6 bases and J dropped 4; count of bases not matched to a gene: 6. The length of the CDR3 is 13 residues. Germline CDR1 and CDR2: DFQATT and SNEGSKA (reference sequence).

This clonotype was recorded at least ten times. The chain joins TRBV6-1 to TRBJ2-1; 8 nucleotides agree with TRBD1. Germline CDR1 MNHNS, CDR2 SASEGT. The CDR3 is 14 amino acids. This CDR3 reads CATGKDRARNEQFF. The DNA of the CDR3 is TGTGCGACCGGGAAGGACAGGGCCCGCAATGAGCAGTTCTTC.

This clonotype was observed a few times. The chain's CDR3 is CASSYTGGGGYTF. The CDR3 DNA sequence: TGTGCCAGCAGCTATACAGGGGGCGGTGGCTACACCTTC. The chain recombines TRBV11-2 with TRBJ1-2; TRBD1 matches 9 bases. The CDR3 loop spans 13 amino acids. Losses at the gene ends were 4 bases for V and 7 bases for J; bases not matched to a gene: 4. In germline, CDR1 is SGHAT, CDR2 FQNNGV.

This clonotype was recorded many times. The chain links TRBV5-4 to TRBJ2-2, with 11 bases aligning to TRBD2. The germline V gene encodes CDR1 SGHNT and CDR2 YYREEE (reference sequence). V was pared by 2 bases and J by 3 bases, with 6 bases of the junction left unmatched. The CDR3 covers 17 residues. Written as DNA, the CDR3 is TGTGCCAGCAGCTTCGGGACTAGCGGCCGTTACACCGGGGAGCTGTTTTTT. Amino acid sequence: CASSFGTSGRYTGELFF.

In its sample, this clonotype was seen many times. The chain joins TRBV12-3 or TRBV12-4 to TRBJ1-3; the D is unclear. This CDR3 has 14 residues. The germline V and J ends were trimmed by 3 bases and 0 bases, with 6 bases remaining between them. The CDR3 loop is CASSFSSSGNTIYF. CDR3 DNA: TGTGCCAGCAGTTTCAGCAGCTCTGGAAACACCATATATTTT.

This clonotype was detected ten times or more. The chain employs TRBV7-2 and TRBJ2-1; 8 nucleotides agree with TRBD2. Germline values: CDR1 SGHTA, CDR2 FQGNSA. V gave up 1 base and J gave up 12 bases; unmatched junction bases: 8. The CDR3 sequence is 14 residues long. The CDR3 DNA reads TGTGCCAGCAGCTTAGTTCTGATCGGGGGGGGGCAGTTCTTC. Translation gives CASSLVLIGGGQFF.

This chain uses TRBV11-2 with TRBJ2-3, with 8 positions matching TRBD2. The CDR3 length is 18 residues. The V gene end was trimmed by 2 bases and the J gene end by 0 bases; junction bases not matched to a gene: 10. Germline-derived CDR1 and CDR2 are SGHAT and FQNNGV. CDR3 region: CASSLRIGGAGSTDTQYF. The CDR3 nucleotides are TGTGCCAGCAGCTTAAGGATCGGGGGGGCCGGTAGCACAGATACGCAGTATTTT.

J is TRBJ2-1 and V is TRBV29-1; D might be TRBD1 (5 bases). V was cut by 6 bases and J by 8 bases, with 17 bases left in between. CDR1 is SQVTM, CDR2 ANQGSEA, per germline. The CDR3 spans 13 residues. CDR3 DNA: TGCAGCGTCGACAGCGTCGTTTCCGATGAGCAGTTCTTC. It translates to CSVDSVVSDEQFF.

This clonotype showed up many times. CDR3 bases: TGTGCCAGCAGCCTACGACAGGGAAAAGCTTTCTTT. The encoded protein is CASSLRQGKAFF. V usage is TRBV28 and J usage is TRBJ1-1; TRBD1 matches at 7 bases. Trimming took 6 bases from V and 9 from J; bases not matched to a gene: 7. The V gene's germline CDR1 is MDHEN and CDR2 SYDVKM. The CDR3 has 12 amino acids.

In the case of this clonotype: Germline is not matched at one junction end, which may reflect a read error. J is TRBJ2-7 and V is TRBV11-1; TRBD1 matches 9 bases. Germline lookup yields CDR1 SGHAT and CDR2 FQDESV (reference sequence). The CDR3 loop spans 15 amino acids. The DNA for the CDR3 is TGTGCCAGCAGGGAAGGACAGGGGTTAGTCTACGACCAGTACTTC. Its protein product is CASREGQGLVYDQYF. Variable domain in full (rest from reference TRBV11-1 and TRBJ2-7): EAEVAQSPRYKITEKSQAVAFWCDPISGHATLYWYRQILGQGPELLVQFQDESVVDDSQLPKDRFSAERLKGVDSTLKIQPAELGDSAMYLCASREGQGLVYDQYFGPGTRLTVT.